This T cell receptor (beta chain) was identified during a study of response to subunit inactivated influenza vaccine. TCRdb reprocessed the RT-PCR reads via MiXCR and lists one record per CDR3 protein. The sample shows 650,000 to 800,000 distinct CDR3 sequences, around a sixth of them seen only once. This CDR3 spans 13 amino acids. Trimming took 6 bases from V and 1 from J; bases not matched to a gene: 2. Germline CDR1 reads WNHNN; CDR2 reads SYGVQD (reference sequence). General study findings and limits: A suggestion made by the authors is that each seasonal influenza vaccination recruits few new T cells.

This clonotype has just a few counts. What it binds is unknown. This receptor was obtained from a man in his fifties or sixties who received an inactivated influenza vaccine. This chain links TRBV10-1 with TRBJ1-1, with 7 positions matching TRBD1. Here the sequenced sample was PBMCs from blood, taken 4 to 6 days after vaccination. CDR3 residues: CASRQGWNTEAFF. In DNA form, the CDR3 reads TGCGCCAGCAGACAGGGGTGGAACACTGAAGCTTTCTTT.